Listed here are 5 T cell receptor beta chains from one sample, sequenced in a study of T-cell memory formation after mild COVID-19. TCRdb reanalysed the 5' RACE reads using MiXCR and keeps one entry per CDR3 protein. The repertoire includes 150,000 to 200,000 distinct CDR3 sequences, approximately 16% of them detected once, and about 1.9% sits in the top ten. The sample was PBMCs or a T cell subset sorted from them (not recorded which). These receptors came from an adult woman who had mild COVID-19 (a few samples of this study predate the infection). Cell type and time point are not known.

The gene calls are TRBV20-1 and TRBJ1-1; D perhaps matches TRBD1 (6 bases). The V end lost 6 bases, the J end lost 0 bases, and 11 bases lay between the germline ends. This CDR3 has 13 residues. Looked up from germline, CDR1 is DFQATT and CDR2 is SNEGSKA (reference sequence). The CDR3 DNA reads TGCAGTGCAAACAGGGATATGAACACTGAAGCTTTCTTT. It encodes CSANRDMNTEAFF.

This chain joins TRBV24-1 and TRBJ2-7; D unresolved. The CDR3 sequence is 13 residues long. Germline CDR1 and CDR2: KGHDR and SFDVKD. V was pared by 5 bases and J by 1 base, with 8 bases between. The CDR3 DNA follows: TGTGCCACCAGTGGCCCGGGTTCCTACGAGCAGTACTTC. Its translation is CATSGPGSYEQYF.

This clonotype appeared a few times. The chain employs TRBV7-2 and TRBJ2-1; D is ambiguous. CDR1 SGHTA and CDR2 FQGNSA come from the germline V gene. V was shortened by 4 bases and J by 5 bases, with 12 bases between the two germline ends. The CDR3 has 14 residues. The CDR3 region is CASSSSTVNNEQFF. For the CDR3, the DNA is TGTGCCAGCAGCTCCAGTACCGTCAACAATGAGCAGTTCTTC.

In its sample, this clonotype was seen a few times. The chain employs TRBV11-3 and TRBJ2-1; no clear D. The CDR3 has 11 amino acids. Trimming pared 5 bases from V and 7 bases from J, leaving 6 bases between. CDR1 and CDR2 from the germline V gene are SGHNT and YENEEA. Here the CDR3 DNA reads TGTGCCAGCAGCGACAAGAATGAGCAGTTCTTC. Its protein product is CASSDKNEQFF. Together with reference TRBV11-3 and TRBJ2-1, the CDR3 gives the full variable domain: EAGVVQSPRYKIIEKKQPVAFWCNPISGHNTLYWYLQNLGQGPELLIRYENEEAVDDSQLPKDRFSAERLKGVDSTLKIQPAELGDSAVYLCASSDKNEQFFGPGTRLTVL.

This clonotype was found a few times. The rearrangement links TRBV7-2 to TRBJ2-4, with D possibly being TRBD1 (6 bases). The CDR3 is made up of 14 amino acids. V was shortened by 5 bases and J by 4 bases, with 12 bases between the two germline ends. Germline V gene data show CDR1 as SGHTA and CDR2 as FQGNSA. The CDR3 reads CASSPGQQKNIQYF. CDR3 DNA: TGTGCCAGCAGCCCCGGACAGCAGAAAAACATTCAGTACTTC.